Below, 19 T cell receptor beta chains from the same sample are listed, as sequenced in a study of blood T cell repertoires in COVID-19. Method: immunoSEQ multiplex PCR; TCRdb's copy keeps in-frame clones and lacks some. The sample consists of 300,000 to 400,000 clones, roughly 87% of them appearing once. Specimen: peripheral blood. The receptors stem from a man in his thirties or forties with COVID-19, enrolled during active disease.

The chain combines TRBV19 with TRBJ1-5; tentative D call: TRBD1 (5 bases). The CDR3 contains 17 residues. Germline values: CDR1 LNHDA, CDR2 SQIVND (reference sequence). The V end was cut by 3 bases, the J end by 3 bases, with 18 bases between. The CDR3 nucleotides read TGTGCCAGTAGTATTGGGGTCAGGGTCGGCCACAATCAGCCCCAGCATTTT. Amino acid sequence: CASSIGVRVGHNQPQHF.

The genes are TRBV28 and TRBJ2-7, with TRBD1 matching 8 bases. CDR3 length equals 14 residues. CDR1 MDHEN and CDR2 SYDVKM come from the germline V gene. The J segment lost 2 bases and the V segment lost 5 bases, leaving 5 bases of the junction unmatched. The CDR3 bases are TGTGCCAGCAGTCCGGGACAGGCACCCTACGAGCAGTACTTC. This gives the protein CASSPGQAPYEQYF.

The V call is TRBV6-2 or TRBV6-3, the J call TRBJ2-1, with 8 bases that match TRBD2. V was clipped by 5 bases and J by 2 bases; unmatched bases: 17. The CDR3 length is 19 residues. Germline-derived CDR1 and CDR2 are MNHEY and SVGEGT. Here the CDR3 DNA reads TGTGCCAGCAGTCGGTGGGGTAGCGGGACACGCAACCCCTACAATGAGCAGTTCTTC. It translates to CASSRWGSGTRNPYNEQFF.

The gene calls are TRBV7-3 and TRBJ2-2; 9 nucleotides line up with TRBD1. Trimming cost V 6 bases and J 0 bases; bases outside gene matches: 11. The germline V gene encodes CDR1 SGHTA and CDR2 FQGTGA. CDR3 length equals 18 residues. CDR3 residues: CASSPLTGQGANTGELFF. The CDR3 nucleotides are TGTGCCAGCAGTCCACTCACGGGACAGGGCGCGAACACCGGGGAGCTGTTTTTT.

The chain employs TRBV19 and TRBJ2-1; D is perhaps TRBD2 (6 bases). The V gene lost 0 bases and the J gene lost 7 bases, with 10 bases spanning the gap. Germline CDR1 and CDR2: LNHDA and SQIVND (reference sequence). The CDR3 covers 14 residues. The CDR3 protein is CASSIDRGINEQFF. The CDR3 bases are TGTGCCAGTAGTATAGATCGGGGGATAAATGAGCAGTTCTTC.

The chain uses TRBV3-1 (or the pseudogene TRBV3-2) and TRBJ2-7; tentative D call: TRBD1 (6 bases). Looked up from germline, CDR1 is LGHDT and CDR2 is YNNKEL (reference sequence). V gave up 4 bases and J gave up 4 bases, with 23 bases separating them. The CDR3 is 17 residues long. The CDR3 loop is CASSPRFFKGVWYEQYF. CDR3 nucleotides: TGTGCCAGCAGCCCCCGATTCTTTAAGGGGGTTTGGTACGAGCAGTACTTC.

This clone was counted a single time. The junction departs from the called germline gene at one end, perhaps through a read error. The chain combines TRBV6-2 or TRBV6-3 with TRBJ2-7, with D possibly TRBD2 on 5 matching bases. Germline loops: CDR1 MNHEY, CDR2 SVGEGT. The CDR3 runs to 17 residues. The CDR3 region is CASSYSPRRAHSYEQYF. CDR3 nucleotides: TGTGCCAGCAGCTACTCCCCCCGGCGGGCCCACTCCTACGAGCAGTACTTC.

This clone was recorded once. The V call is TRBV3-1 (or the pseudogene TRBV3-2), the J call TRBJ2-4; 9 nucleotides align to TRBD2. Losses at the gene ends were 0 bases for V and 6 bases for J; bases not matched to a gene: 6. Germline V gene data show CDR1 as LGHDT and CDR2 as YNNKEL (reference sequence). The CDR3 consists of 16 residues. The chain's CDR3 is CASSQDGRGGRNIQYF. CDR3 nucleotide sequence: TGTGCCAGCAGCCAAGATGGGCGGGGGGGACGAAACATTCAGTACTTC.

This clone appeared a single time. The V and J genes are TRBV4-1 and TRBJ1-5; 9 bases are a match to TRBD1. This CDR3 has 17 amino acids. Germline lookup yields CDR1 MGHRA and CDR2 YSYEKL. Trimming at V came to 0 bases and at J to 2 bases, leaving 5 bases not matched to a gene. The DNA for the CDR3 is TGCGCCAGCAGCCAAGAGACATGGGACAGGGGCAATCAGCCCCAGCATTTT. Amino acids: CASSQETWDRGNQPQHF.

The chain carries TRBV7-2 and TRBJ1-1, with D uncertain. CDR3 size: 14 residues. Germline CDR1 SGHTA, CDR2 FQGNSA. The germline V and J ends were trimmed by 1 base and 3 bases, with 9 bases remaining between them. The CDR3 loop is CASSLGGGYTEAFF. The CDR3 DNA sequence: TGTGCCAGCAGCTTAGGCGGCGGATACACTGAAGCTTTCTTT.

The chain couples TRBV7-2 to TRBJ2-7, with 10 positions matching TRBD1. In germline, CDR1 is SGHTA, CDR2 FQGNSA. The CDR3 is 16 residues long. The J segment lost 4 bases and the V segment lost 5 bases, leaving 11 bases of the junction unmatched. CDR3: CASSGGGGTGAYEQYF. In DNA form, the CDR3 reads TGTGCCAGCAGCGGAGGGGGTGGGACAGGGGCGTACGAGCAGTACTTC.

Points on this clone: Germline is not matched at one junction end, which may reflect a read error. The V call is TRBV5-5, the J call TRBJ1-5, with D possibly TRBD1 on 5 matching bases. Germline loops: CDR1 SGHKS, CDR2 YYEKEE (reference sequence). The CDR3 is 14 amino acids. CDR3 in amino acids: CARSFGGGNQPQHF. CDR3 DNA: TGTGCCCGCAGCTTTGGGGGGGGAAATCAGCCCCAGCATTTT.

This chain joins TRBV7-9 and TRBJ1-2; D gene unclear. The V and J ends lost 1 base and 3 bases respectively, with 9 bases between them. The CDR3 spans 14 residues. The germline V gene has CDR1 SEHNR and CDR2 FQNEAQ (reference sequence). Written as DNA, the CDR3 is TGTGCCAGCAGCTTAGATACTCCTTACTATGGCTACACCTTC. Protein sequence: CASSLDTPYYGYTF.

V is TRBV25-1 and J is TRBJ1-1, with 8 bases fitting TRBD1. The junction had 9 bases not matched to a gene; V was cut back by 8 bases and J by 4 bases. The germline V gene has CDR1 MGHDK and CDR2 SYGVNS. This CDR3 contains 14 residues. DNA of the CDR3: TGTGCCAGCCGAGGCAGGGGGCATCGCACTGAAGCTTTCTTT. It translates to CASRGRGHRTEAFF.

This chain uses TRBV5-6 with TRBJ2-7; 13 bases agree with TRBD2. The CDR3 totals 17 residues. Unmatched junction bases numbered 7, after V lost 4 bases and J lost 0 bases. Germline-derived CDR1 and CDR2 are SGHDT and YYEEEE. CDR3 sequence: CASSLWTSGGLSYEQYF. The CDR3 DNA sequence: TGTGCCAGCAGCCTCTGGACTAGCGGGGGACTCTCCTACGAGCAGTACTTC.

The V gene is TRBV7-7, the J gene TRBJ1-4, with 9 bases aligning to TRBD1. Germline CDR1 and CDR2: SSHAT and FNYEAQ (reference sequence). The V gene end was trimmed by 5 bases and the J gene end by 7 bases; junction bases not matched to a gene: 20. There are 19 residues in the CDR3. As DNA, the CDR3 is TGTGCCAGCAGCCCAGGATGGGCAGACAGGGGGGTTCGGGGTGAAAAACTGTTTTTT. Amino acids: CASSPGWADRGVRGEKLFF.

The CDR3 loop is CAWETGNTEAFF. The CDR3 DNA follows: TGTGCCTGGGAGACAGGGAACACTGAAGCTTTCTTT. This chain uses TRBV30 with TRBJ1-1; D might be TRBD1 (6 bases). CDR1 GTSNPN and CDR2 SVGIG come from the germline V gene (reference sequence). This CDR3 has 12 amino acids. The V gene lost 5 bases and the J gene lost 1 base, with 8 bases spanning the gap.

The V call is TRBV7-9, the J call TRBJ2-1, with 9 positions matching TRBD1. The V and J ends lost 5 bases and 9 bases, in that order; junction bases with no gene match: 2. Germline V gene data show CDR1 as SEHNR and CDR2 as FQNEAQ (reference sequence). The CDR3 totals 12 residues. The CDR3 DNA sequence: TGTGCCAGCAGCCCGGACAGGGGTGAGCAGTTCTTC. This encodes CASSPDRGEQFF.

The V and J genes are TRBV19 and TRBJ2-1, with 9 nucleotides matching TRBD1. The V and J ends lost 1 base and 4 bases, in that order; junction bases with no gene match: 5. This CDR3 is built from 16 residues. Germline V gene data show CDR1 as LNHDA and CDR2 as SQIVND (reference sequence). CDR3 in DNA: TGTGCCAGTAGTATAGGACCGGGACAGGGTTACAATGAGCAGTTCTTC. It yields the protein CASSIGPGQGYNEQFF.